This record looks at one T cell receptor (beta chain) sequence and its context. The antigen is not known. The data belong to a study of T cells after yellow fever vaccination. 5'RACE template switching produced TCR cDNA carrying a universal primer site and UMIs. TCRdb independently ran MiXCR on the 5' RACE reads; one entry per CDR3 protein. The sample contains 400,000 or so distinct CDR3 sequences, 9.5% to 13% of which appear only once. V shed 6 bases and J shed 8 bases, with 16 bases lying between them. This CDR3 contains 13 residues. Germline assignment: CDR1 DFQATT and CDR2 SNEGSKA (reference sequence). Study conclusions and caveats: Peak timing came faster in the weaker secondary response, day 5 versus 15. High-abundance clonotypes from the bulk population could contaminate FACS-sorted repertoires.

Sequenced here: PBMCs, sampled on the day of the first yellow fever vaccination. This rearrangement joins TRBV20-1 to TRBJ1-4; tentative D call: TRBD1 (6 bases). The source of this sequence is a man younger than 35 who received the YFV17D yellow fever vaccine. The CDR3 region is CSAPLRGQEKLFF. The CDR3 DNA reads as TGCAGTGCCCCCCTCCGGGGGCAGGAAAAACTGTTTTTT.